These 10 T cell receptor beta chains were all obtained from the same sample, sequenced in a study of blood T cell repertoires in COVID-19. The method was immunoSEQ multiplex PCR; TCRdb's version includes in-frame clones alone and lacks a portion of them. This table has hundreds of thousands of clones, almost 90% appearing once. Sequencing was done on a sample of peripheral blood. The receptors here all came from a woman in her thirties or forties with COVID-19, enrolled during active disease.

The chain uses TRBV5-4 and TRBJ1-1; tentatively, D is TRBD1 (6 bases). Trimming took off 7 bases at V and 7 bases at J, with 23 bases between the two ends. The CDR3 extends over 15 amino acids. Germline V gene data show CDR1 as SGHNT and CDR2 as YYREEE (reference sequence). CDR3 sequence: CASSSSLTGMGEAFF. The CDR3, as DNA: TGTGCCAGCTCCTCGAGCCTCACAGGGATGGGTGAAGCTTTCTTT.

This chain links TRBV6-5 with TRBJ1-2; D gene unclear. The CDR3 spans 13 residues. Trimming removed 3 bases at V and 5 bases at J, with 10 bases between. Germline assignment: CDR1 MNHEY and CDR2 SVGAGI. CDR3 region: CASSYRFGYGYTF. The CDR3 bases are TGTGCCAGCAGTTATCGATTCGGGTATGGCTACACCTTC.

J is TRBJ1-1 and V is TRBV19; 8 nucleotides match TRBD1. Germline V lookup: CDR1 LNHDA, CDR2 SQIVND (reference sequence). The CDR3 is made up of 17 amino acids. V trimming: 3 bases; J trimming: 7 bases; junction bases outside the gene matches: 16. The CDR3 reads CASSIRQGKPNRVEAFF. As DNA, the CDR3 is TGTGCCAGTAGTATTCGACAGGGGAAACCCAACAGGGTTGAAGCTTTCTTT.

The DNA of the CDR3 is TGTGCCAGCAGCTTAAACGGGGGAAAACTCACAGATACGCAGTATTTT. Translated, it gives CASSLNGGKLTDTQYF. The rearrangement joins TRBV11-2 to TRBJ2-3, with a possible D match to TRBD2 (6 bases). Deletions cut 2 bases from V and 2 bases from J, with 14 bases between. The CDR3 is 16 residues long. CDR1 is SGHAT, CDR2 FQNNGV, per germline.

The genes are TRBV19 and TRBJ1-4; the match to TRBD1 covers 9 bases. V shed 6 bases, J shed 7 bases, and the junction held 9 bases outside the gene matches. The germline gives CDR1 LNHDA, CDR2 SQIVND (reference sequence). This CDR3 contains 15 residues. CDR3 sequence reads: CASSRPGQGGEKLFF. CDR3 sequence (DNA): TGTGCCAGTAGCAGACCGGGACAGGGTGGTGAAAAACTGTTTTTT.

The rearrangement links TRBV4-3 to TRBJ2-7; D not resolved. The CDR3 extends over 13 amino acids. Looked up from germline, CDR1 is LGHNA and CDR2 is YSLEER. V lost 3 bases to trimming and J lost 6 bases, with 12 bases between them. This chain's CDR3 is CASSQEQFGEQYF. In nucleotides, the CDR3 is TGCGCCAGCAGCCAGGAACAGTTCGGCGAGCAGTACTTC.

The genes are TRBV30 and TRBJ1-4; D gene ambiguous. Trimming shortened V by 0 bases and J by 4 bases, and 9 bases separated the two germline ends. The CDR3 sequence is 14 residues long. Germline V gene sequence: CDR1 GTSNPN, CDR2 SVGIG (reference sequence). The CDR3 DNA reads TGTGCCTGGAGTGTCCCGGGGATTAATGAAAAACTGTTTTTT. Translating gives CAWSVPGINEKLFF.

The CDR3 DNA sequence: TGTGCCAGCAGCGCCGGGACAGGGGGCAATGAGCAGTTCTTC. It specifies CASSAGTGGNEQFF. This sequence joins TRBV3-1 (or the pseudogene TRBV3-2) and TRBJ2-1, with 11 positions matching TRBD1. CDR3 size: 14 residues. J gave up 6 bases and V 5 bases, and 3 bases lay outside the gene matches. Germline V CDR1 and CDR2: LGHDT, YNNKEL (reference sequence).

The chain links TRBV3-1 (or the pseudogene TRBV3-2) to TRBJ2-7, with TRBD2 matching over 9 bases. Trimming removed 4 bases from V and 8 bases from J; junction bases left unmatched: 12. Germline CDR1 LGHDT, CDR2 YNNKEL (reference sequence). The CDR3 loop spans 15 amino acids. The CDR3 nucleotides are TGTGCCAGCAGCCCGCCTAAAGCGGGGGGTATACAGCAGTACTTC. Protein: CASSPPKAGGIQQYF.

V gene TRBV18 combines with J gene TRBJ1-2, with unresolved D. The CDR3 sequence is 14 residues long. V lost 3 bases, J lost 6 bases, and 14 bases lay in between. Germline V lookup: CDR1 KGHSH, CDR2 LQKENI. The CDR3 DNA follows: TGTGCCAGCTCACCGCGGTCTGACGCCCATGGCTACACCTTC. It yields the protein CASSPRSDAHGYTF.